This is a list of T cell receptor beta chains from one sample in a study of vaccination and CD4 T cells after COVID-19. TCRdb fed the PCR reads into MiXCR, producing one record per CDR3 protein. Seen here are about 21,000 distinct CDR3 sequences, roughly 45% observed once, and the top ten hold roughly a tenth. These receptors have no known antigen. The material sequenced was CD4+ T cells from blood, cultured in vitro, taken about 7 months after SARS-CoV-2 vaccination. These receptors were collected from a human donor who had recovered from COVID-19. Each CDR3 is given with its conserved first and last residue. The D gene is left open where the match is weak. Size tells how often a clone was seen (once, few, many) or the class of an expanded clone, and some rows leave it out.

abundance: -
v_gene: TRBV18
d_gene: -
len: 13
j_gene: TRBJ2-1
CDR3nt: TGTGCCAGCTCACCGGTGGGAGACAATGAGCAGTTCTTC
CDR3aa: CASSPVGDNEQFF

abundance: -
v_gene: TRBV7-2
d_gene: TRBD2
len: 16
j_gene: TRBJ2-7
CDR3nt: TGTGCCAGCAGCTTAGCGCCTAGCGGGAGTCCCTACGAGCAGTACTTC
CDR3aa: CASSLAPSGSPYEQYF

abundance: -
v_gene: TRBV29-1
d_gene: TRBD1
len: 13
j_gene: TRBJ1-5
CDR3nt: TGCAGCGTCCTGGGACAGGGGGGTCAGCCCCAGCATTTT
CDR3aa: CSVLGQGGQPQHF

abundance: -
v_gene: TRBV28
d_gene: -
len: 16
j_gene: TRBJ2-7
CDR3nt: TGTGCCAGCAGTTCGCCTCTTTGGGGTAGCTCCTACGAGCAGTACTTC
CDR3aa: CASSSPLWGSSYEQYF

abundance: -
v_gene: TRBV7-2
d_gene: -
len: 15
j_gene: TRBJ1-2
CDR3nt: TGTGCCAGCAGCCCTCGTGGGGGGCGAGTCGGTGGCTACACCTTC
CDR3aa: CASSPRGGRVGGYTF

abundance: -
v_gene: TRBV20-1
d_gene: -
len: 12
j_gene: TRBJ1-2
CDR3nt: TGCAGCGCAATAACAGGGACCGGTGGCTACACCTTC
CDR3aa: CSAITGTGGYTF

abundance: -
v_gene: TRBV20-1
d_gene: -
len: 13
j_gene: TRBJ2-1
CDR3nt: TGCAGTGCTGACGGGACGCTTTACAATGAGCAGTTCTTC
CDR3aa: CSADGTLYNEQFF

abundance: -
v_gene: TRBV20-1
d_gene: TRBD2
len: 18
j_gene: TRBJ2-7
CDR3nt: TGCAGTGCTAACACCGGGACTAGCGGGAGACACCCACTGTACGAGCAGTACTTC
CDR3aa: CSANTGTSGRHPLYEQYF

abundance: -
v_gene: TRBV11-2
d_gene: -
len: 15
j_gene: TRBJ1-2
CDR3nt: TGTGCCAGCAGCTTAGCCCGGGCAGGACGGGATGGCTACACCTTC
CDR3aa: CASSLARAGRDGYTF

abundance: -
v_gene: TRBV20-1
d_gene: -
len: 11
j_gene: TRBJ2-3
CDR3nt: TGCAGTGCCCGGGACACAGATACGCAGTATTTT
CDR3aa: CSARDTDTQYF

abundance: few
v_gene: TRBV7-2
d_gene: -
len: 11
j_gene: TRBJ2-7
CDR3nt: TGTGCCAGCAGCGCGATCTACGAGCAGTACTTC
CDR3aa: CASSAIYEQYF

abundance: -
v_gene: TRBV28
d_gene: TRBD2
len: 15
j_gene: TRBJ2-5
CDR3nt: TGTGCCAGCTGCGGGGGGGGGGTTACTGGAGAGACCCAGTACTTC
CDR3aa: CASCGGGVTGETQYF

abundance: -
v_gene: TRBV20-1
d_gene: TRBD2
len: 14
j_gene: TRBJ2-1
CDR3nt: TGCAGTGCTAGAGCGAAAGCTGAGCGGGAGGAGCAGTTCTTC
CDR3aa: CSARAKAEREEQFF

abundance: -
v_gene: TRBV28
d_gene: -
len: 14
j_gene: TRBJ2-5
CDR3nt: TGTGCCAGCAGTTTTAGGTCAGGGCAAGAGACCCAGTACTTC
CDR3aa: CASSFRSGQETQYF